The rows below give T cell receptor beta chains drawn from one sample of a study of beta chain features in type 1 diabetes. Using immunoSEQ multiplex PCR, the repertoire was profiled, and TCRdb retains in-frame clones only, with some absent. The repertoire holds roughly 500,000 clones, with about an eighth as singletons. The material sequenced was naive CD4+ T cells from blood. The receptors shown here come from a woman between 18 and 29 years old in good health. The CDR3 runs from the conserved cysteine through the conserved F or W. A D gene is named only where the DNA matches it firmly. Part of the rows lack a size; the others show once, few, many or a class for expanded clones.

D | size | J | V | CDR3 | DNA
TRBD2 | . | TRBJ2-2 | TRBV7-9 | CASSRGLAGNTGELFF | TGTGCCAGCAGCAGGGGACTAGCGGGGAACACCGGGGAGCTGTTTTTT
. | few | TRBJ2-3 | TRBV4-3 | CASSQRDYNTDTQYF | TGCGCCAGCAGCCAGAGAGACTACAACACAGATACGCAGTATTTT
. | few | TRBJ2-5 | TRBV5-1 | CASSSTVYQETQYF | TGCGCCAGCAGCTCGACAGTGTACCAAGAGACCCAGTACTTC
TRBD1 | few | TRBJ2-3 | TRBV29-1 | CSARQGSTDTQYF | TGCAGCGCCCGACAGGGTTCTACAGATACGCAGTATTTT
TRBD1 | few | TRBJ2-7 | TRBV2 | CASSPETGAYEQYF | TGTGCCAGCAGTCCGGAGACAGGGGCCTACGAGCAGTACTTC
. | . | TRBJ2-1 | TRBV5-1 | CASSLGYGGGNEQFF | TGCGCCAGCAGCTTGGGTTATGGGGGCGGCAATGAGCAGTTCTTC
TRBD2 | few | TRBJ2-1 | TRBV7-2 | CASSQRGLAGGPYNEQFF | TGTGCCAGCAGCCAACGCGGACTAGCGGGGGGGCCTTACAATGAGCAGTTCTTC
. | . | TRBJ1-1 | TRBV27 | CASRPHPNTEAFF | TGTGCCAGCAGACCACACCCGAACACTGAAGCTTTCTTT
. | few | TRBJ1-2 | TRBV27 | CASSGWPRMGYTF | TGTGCCAGCAGCGGTTGGCCTAGGATGGGCTACACCTTC
. | . | TRBJ2-3 | TRBV7-2 | CASSLSGADTQYF | TGTGCCAGCAGCTTATCAGGGGCAGATACGCAGTATTTT
. | . | TRBJ2-3 | TRBV9 | CASSPRFTDTQYF | TGTGCCAGCAGCCCCCGGTTCACAGATACGCAGTATTTT
TRBD1 | few | TRBJ2-1 | TRBV7-9 | CASSEGQGVRMFF | TGTGCCAGCAGCGAGGGACAGGGGGTCCGGATGTTCTTC
. | . | TRBJ2-3 | TRBV9 | CASSPVGQRPYF | TGTGCCAGCAGCCCCGTTGGGCAGCGCCCGTATTTT
. | . | TRBJ2-3 | TRBV5-1 | CASSHTDTQYF | TGCGCCAGCAGCCACACAGATACGCAGTATTTT
. | few | TRBJ2-1 | TRBV5-1 | CASSSGSYNEQFF | TGCGCCAGCAGCTCCGGGTCGTACAATGAGCAGTTCTTC
TRBD1 | . | TRBJ2-7 | TRBV29-1 | CSVVRDRGTEQYF | TGCAGCGTTGTTAGGGACAGGGGGACCGAGCAGTACTTC
. | few | TRBJ2-5 | TRBV5-1 | CASSRQHNRYQETQYF | TGCGCCAGCAGCCGACAACACAACCGGTACCAAGAGACCCAGTACTTC
TRBD2 | . | TRBJ2-5 | TRBV29-1 | CSVVGASGYQETQYF | TGCAGCGTTGTGGGGGCTAGCGGGTACCAAGAGACCCAGTACTTC
. | . | TRBJ1-4 | TRBV7-9 | CASSLVNGEKLFF | TGTGCCAGCAGCTTAGTTAATGGTGAAAAACTGTTTTTT
. | . | TRBJ2-2 | TRBV4-3 | CASSHVNTPTGELFF | TGCGCCAGCAGCCACGTCAACACGCCGACCGGGGAGCTGTTTTTT
TRBD1 | few | TRBJ1-6 | TRBV7-9 | CASSLGTGKDYNSPLHF | TGTGCCAGCAGCTTGGGGACAGGGAAGGACTATAATTCACCCCTCCACTTT
. | . | TRBJ1-2 | TRBV20-1 | CSAQPRAGYTF | TGCAGTGCTCAACCCAGGGCTGGCTACACCTTC
TRBD2 | few | TRBJ2-5 | TRBV7-6 | CASSLAPGLAGGGETQYF | TGTGCCAGCAGCTTAGCGCCGGGACTAGCGGGGGGAGGTGAGACCCAGTACTTC
. | . | TRBJ2-5 | TRBV18 | CASSPNLGQETQYF | TGTGCCAGCTCACCGAATCTCGGACAAGAGACCCAGTACTTC
TRBD1 | few | TRBJ2-1 | TRBV18 | CASSPRGQGAYEQFF | TGTGCCAGCTCACCAAGGGGACAGGGGGCCTATGAGCAGTTCTTC
. | . | TRBJ1-1 | TRBV9 | CASSGAQGNTEAFF | TGTGCCAGCAGCGGAGCACAGGGGAACACTGAAGCTTTCTTT
. | many | TRBJ2-7 | TRBV30 | CAWSVPGFPYEQYF | TGTGCCTGGAGTGTACCAGGTTTCCCCTACGAGCAGTACTTC
. | . | TRBJ2-1 | TRBV25-1 | CASSDPGTIYNEQFF | TGTGCCAGCAGTGATCCCGGGACAATATACAATGAGCAGTTCTTC
TRBD2 | many | TRBJ2-3 | TRBV15 | CATSRDMAGGITF | TGTGCCACCAGCAGAGATATGGCGGGAGGCATAACTTTT
. | many | TRBJ2-1 | TRBV7-2 | CASKRDSSYNEQFF | TGTGCCAGCAAGCGGGACAGCTCCTACAATGAGCAGTTCTTC
TRBD2 | few | TRBJ2-5 | TRBV7-2 | CASSLRTSGRRAQYF | TGTGCCAGCAGCCTAAGGACTAGCGGGCGCAGGGCCCAGTACTTC